This T cell receptor (beta chain) originates from a study of T cell responses to AZD1222 COVID-19 vaccine. Sequencing was performed with immunoSEQ multiplex PCR; in TCRdb, only in-frame clones are kept and a portion is missing. The repertoire holds roughly 120,000 clones, with roughly 89% as singletons. The CDR3 has 15 amino acids. The V gene's germline CDR1 is SGHRS and CDR2 YFSETQ. Trimming took 0 bases from V and 0 from J, leaving 10 bases between them. This chain uses TRBV5-1 with TRBJ2-7; possibly TRBD1 or TRBD2 for D (6 bases each). The starting material was peripheral blood, obtained 28 days after the second AZD1222 dose. The receptor's source is an adult who received the AZD1222 COVID-19 vaccine. The CDR3 bases are TGCGCCAGCAGCTTGGGAGGGGGGCGCTCCTACGAGCAGTACTTC. Translated: CASSLGGGRSYEQYF.